The entry below gives a single T cell receptor (beta chain) sequence along with its context. There are many counts of this clonotype. It has no known antigen specificity. No base quality values were provided; no much bigger clone lies one nucleotide off. The germline V gene (reference sequence) specifies MNHEY as CDR1 and SMNVEV as CDR2. The germline ends are 19 bases apart after V is trimmed by 6 bases and J by 3 bases. Measured from the cysteine to the phenylalanine, the CDR3 is 16 residues long. The only DNA kept is the CDR3, 48 bases in frame from the first base. Interpreted using the paper, the time point label stands for: newly diagnosed GD, antithyroid drugs for less than 3 months. RNA was extracted from PBMCs in TRIzol for both TCR sequencing and RNA sequencing. The diagnosis of Graves' disease was made according to American Thyroid Association guidelines. Patients were recruited from an endocrinology department in Xi'an, China. Each patient gave approximately 10 milliliters of peripheral blood, collected in an EDTA anticoagulant tube. PBMCs were isolated by Ficoll Paque Plus density gradient separation without further T cell sorting. An Agilent 2100 Bioanalyzer and agarose gel were used to check RNA quality, while a NanoDrop 2000 measured RNA concentration.

The sample originates from a study of regulatory T cells in long-lasting Graves disease (dated by TCRdb to the early 2020s). Regarding the complete study: Newly diagnosed Graves' disease patients had taken antithyroid drugs for less than 3 months. TCR sequencing covered some 13 persistent and 20 or so newly diagnosed Graves' disease patients, some 33 samples in total. Persistent Graves' disease patients were compared with newly diagnosed Graves' disease patients by peripheral blood TCR sequencing and RNA sequencing. The study was registered as a clinical trial and conducted in China. Paper-wide results and their limitations: Preferential use of TRBV28, TRBJ1-2 and TRBJ2-5 was observed in persistent disease, whereas TRBV20-1 and TRBJ2-1 were favored in newly diagnosed disease. Only the TCR beta chain was sequenced and analyzed. A larger number of public clonotypes was shared among persistent patients (around 2,700) than among newly diagnosed patients (roughly 970). Because the primary lesion, thyroid tissue, could not be accessed, the study looked at peripheral blood alone. Compared with newly diagnosed patients, persistent Graves' disease patients had lower TCR Shannon entropy and fewer highly expanded clones, which suggests clonal expansion. As a limitation, the authors acknowledged that the small sample size may reduce accuracy.

The library was generated by multiplex PCR. The instrument was an Illumina HiSeq 4000. To build TCR beta libraries, CDR3 regions were amplified by Arm-PCR using iRepertoire HTBI primers. Gel purification was performed on PCR products prior to sequencing. As for how the authors treated the data: Across samples, about 63 TRBV and roughly 13 TRBJ segments were identified and used for gene usage analysis of CDR3 amino acid clonotypes. Filtered high-quality paired reads were merged into contigs using COPE and FqMerger. BLAST was used to align contigs to IMGT TRBV, TRBD and TRBJ reference genes, and CDR3 was defined according to IMGT. Highly expanded clones were defined as clonotypes with a frequency above 0.1%. Repertoire diversity was measured by Shannon entropy, and V-J evenness by the Gini coefficient. A clonotype found in more than one individual was treated as public. In-frame beta chains were kept once TCRdb had trimmed the public reads at Q25 with fastp and called clones with MiXCR. Rows are unified per CDR3 protein, each entry keeping the most common DNA and genes. The authors' filters were not applied to this entry. In all, the sample holds approximately 460,000 distinct CDR3 sequences, and about 17% of those were seen once. The top ten constitute about 11% of the sample.

This sample was shared with a second study, whose subject was T cells in Graves' hyperthyroidism and ophthalmopathy. From that second study: Stable Graves' hyperthyroidism was defined as no progression to ophthalmopathy during 18 months of follow-up. The hyperthyroidism patients were between 18 and 65 years old and newly diagnosed, with a disease duration of less than 2 months. Exclusion was applied to patients with uncontrolled infections, other autoimmune diseases, pregnancy or lactation. Diagnoses relied on clinical symptoms, serum thyroxine and TRAb, thyroid ultrasound and orbital computed tomography. A first-round RT-PCR of the TCR CDR3 used the HTBI primer set with the Qiagen OneStep RT-PCR kit. Blood samples also contained most of the expanded thyroid clonotypes (frequency above 0.001), which suggests that blood repertoires may reflect thyroid immune responses. Ophthalmopathy was separated from stable hyperthyroidism by a 13 V-J signature model, with 85% to 90% sensitivity and 81% to 82% specificity obtained in cross-validation and 80%/75% obtained in testing. In validation, progression to ophthalmopathy was predicted by the model with around 70% sensitivity and roughly 72% specificity, a median of about 6.8 months before onset. To identify distinguishing TCR V-J signatures, a discovery cohort of around 100 patients was used, comprising 40 to 45 with Graves' ophthalmopathy and some 57 with stable Graves' hyperthyroidism. Prospective prediction of ophthalmopathy was tested in an independent validation cohort consisting of fewer than 20 hyperthyroidism patients and some 16 patients who later progressed to ophthalmopathy. The 90 to 100 discovery patients were randomly divided into training and test sets at a 7:3 ratio. The study also compared thyroid tissue and blood T-cell repertoires from several Graves' hyperthyroidism patients. After sampling, hyperthyroidism patients received methimazole starting at 30 mg daily, and ophthalmopathy patients received high-dose intravenous methylprednisolone. Libraries were constructed in a second round of multiplex PCR, after which size selection and purification were carried out. Sequencing of the libraries was done on an Illumina HiSeq2000 using paired-end 100 bp reads. SOAPnuke was used to process the raw data, with reads discarded if the reads contained adapters or uncalled bases, had a mean Phred below 15, or lacked an exact constant-primer or identifier match. COPE v1.2.5 was used to merge high-quality paired reads, and clonotypes were defined as unique nucleotide sequences. MiTCR v1.1 was used to align clonotypes to the IMGT TRBV, TRBD and TRBJ reference segments. The analysis included only V-J combinations with a frequency above 0.0001, which together covered 99% to 99.2% of the repertoires. A TCS score was defined as the ratio of F50 (clonal expansion) to E x V (chaos), with BLOSUM62-based TCRdist applied between CDR3 peptides within each V-J. Welch's t-statistics and random forest reduced some 510 V-J features to about 12, which were used in a naive Bayes classifier (R e1071). Sample size was not statistically predetermined, and blinding of investigators to group allocation was not performed. The paper describes TCR Vbeta CDR3 sequencing of 140 or so peripheral blood samples, made up of about 41 ophthalmopathy patients, roughly 72 hyperthyroidism patients and 17 progressor patients.

This chain is built from TRBV27 and TRBJ2-3; matching of 6 bases hints at TRBD2 as the D gene. This TCR came from a woman in her 30s with Graves disease. Donor details come from another sample of the same person, matched by shared clones. The source was peripheral blood mononuclear cells (PBMCs), collected at new diagnosis, from a patient treated with antithyroid drugs. This receptor carries the CDR3 CASSKGGWFGTDTQYF. The nucleotides are TGTGCCAGCAGCAAGGGAGGCTGGTTCGGAACAGATACGCAGTATTTT.